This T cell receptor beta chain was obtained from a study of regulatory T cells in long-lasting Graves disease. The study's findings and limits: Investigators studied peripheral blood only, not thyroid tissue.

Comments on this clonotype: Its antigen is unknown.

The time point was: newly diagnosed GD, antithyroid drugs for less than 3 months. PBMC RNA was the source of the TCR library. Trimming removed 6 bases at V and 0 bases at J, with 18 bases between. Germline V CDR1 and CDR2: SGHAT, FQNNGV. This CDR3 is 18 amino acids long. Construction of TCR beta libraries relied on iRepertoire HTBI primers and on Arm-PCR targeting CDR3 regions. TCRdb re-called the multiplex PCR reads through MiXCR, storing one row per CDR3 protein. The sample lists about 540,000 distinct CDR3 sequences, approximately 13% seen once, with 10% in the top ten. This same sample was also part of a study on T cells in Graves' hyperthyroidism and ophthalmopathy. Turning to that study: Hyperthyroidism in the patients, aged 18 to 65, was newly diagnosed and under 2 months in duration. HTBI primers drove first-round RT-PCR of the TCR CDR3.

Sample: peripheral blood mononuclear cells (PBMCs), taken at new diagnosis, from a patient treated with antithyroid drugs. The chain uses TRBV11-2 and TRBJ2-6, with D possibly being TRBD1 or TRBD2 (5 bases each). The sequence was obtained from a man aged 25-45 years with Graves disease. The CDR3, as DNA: TGTGCCAGCAGTAGAGCTCGGGACCGCGGCTCTGGGGCCAACGTCCTGACTTTC. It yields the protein CASSRARDRGSGANVLTF.